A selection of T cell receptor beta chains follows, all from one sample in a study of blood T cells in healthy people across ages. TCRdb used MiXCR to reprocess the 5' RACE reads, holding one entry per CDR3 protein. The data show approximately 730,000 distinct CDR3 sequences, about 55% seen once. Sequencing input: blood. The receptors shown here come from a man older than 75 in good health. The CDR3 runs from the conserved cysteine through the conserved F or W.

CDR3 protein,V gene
CSAPRQGGRTDTQYF,TRBV29-1
CSVRSAGYAYF,TRBV29-1
CSARRDSGELFF,TRBV20-1
CSAMYPSGGPYEQYF,TRBV20-1
CASSDRYMNTEAFF,TRBV6-1
CASSLDRGKHRYAYF,TRBV7-8
CVSSLGQRQETQYF,TRBV7-2
CASSPSTGVGNGYTF,TRBV7-9
CASSMTGGGTEAFF,TRBV5-1
CASSPTPPYEQYF,TRBV12-3/TRBV12-4
CASSRQVSSYEQYF,TRBV5-4
CATSELRTREQFF,TRBV24-1
CASSQGTGLGDTQYF,TRBV4-2
CASSEGTGGIGEQYF,TRBV6-1
CATGGITDTQYF,TRBV24-1
CATSRDGGNIQYF,TRBV15
CASSVDSSYYGYTF,TRBV7-6
CASRGRDAYNEQYF,TRBV7-2
CSTRRGGRVNEQFF,TRBV20-1
CASSPAPGTIGGEQFF,TRBV5-1
CASSLGASGSGGRYAYF,TRBV5-1
CASSFRTSGKETQYF,TRBV5-6
CASSSGTSSYNEQFF,TRBV5-1
CASSLPSSGRETQYF,TRBV7-2
CSVGGGGSNTEAFF,TRBV29-1
CSVPQGGPIGYTF,TRBV29-1
CASSLGQPRGEQYF,TRBV12-3/TRBV12-4
CASSLEAGAYEQYF,TRBV7-8
CSARDPIGDPEVSPLHF,TRBV20-1
CASKPGQGMNEQFF,TRBV10-2
CASSSAEGAGTEAFF,TRBV5-1
CASSFGLSGYTF,TRBV12-3/TRBV12-4
CASSSLAGALVSYEQYF,TRBV5-5
CASSPRVSMNTEAFF,TRBV7-9
CASSGTGINEQYF,TRBV25-1
CASSSNTGTGGAKTQYF,TRBV7-6
CATSSGSLPEQYF,TRBV10-3
CSARDRAGVLTGDIQYF,TRBV20-1
CSVVLGTSGPDSYEQYF,TRBV29-1
CASSESIGPGGYSEQYF,TRBV10-1
CASSYFSSGIKETQYF,TRBV11-2
CASTPPWSYEQYF,TRBV7-9
CASSLDLSYAYF,TRBV12-3/TRBV12-4
CASSLVRTSGRIEQFF,TRBV5-5
CASSEDRVIQYEQFF,TRBV10-3
CSASTQEPNGLAAYNEQFF,TRBV20-1
CASSHRVVDEQYF,TRBV7-9
CAGNGGPETQYF,TRBV30
CSVEDPTGRTDTQYF,TRBV29-1
CASSQDIRGTQYF,TRBV4-2
CASSPDLPNEQFF,TRBV5-1
CATSAGTYEQYF,TRBV15
CASTPIPSGANVLTF,TRBV2
CSAGIQGASPPLHF,TRBV20-1
CASSLARGQGVYNEQFF,TRBV6-1
CASRTEPVAYEQYF,TRBV2
CASTRYYEQYF,TRBV5-6
CASSSAIVSNTEAFF,TRBV12-3/TRBV12-4
CASSLLGSLADTQYF,TRBV7-3